This TCR beta chain was sequenced during a study of shared clonotypes between healthy human individuals. At the level of the study: The cohort comprised a couple of women and a few men. Their ages spanned 18 to 49 years.

Profiling relied on immunoSEQ multiplex PCR, and the TCRdb table lists in-frame clones only, not all of them. The sample consists of about 600,000 clones, more than 95% of them appearing once. Germline CDR1 SEHNR, CDR2 FQNEAQ (reference sequence). The CDR3 contains 15 residues. Trimming took 5 bases from V and 5 from J, leaving 18 bases between them. The chain joins TRBV7-9 to TRBJ1-1; perhaps TRBD1 as D (5 bases). The material sequenced was naive CD4+ T cells sorted from blood. Regarding subset: CD45RA+ positively selected. The sequence derives from a woman in her thirties in good health. The CDR3 bases are TGTGCCAGCAGCGCCCCTGGTCAGGGAGTGACTGAAGCTTTCTTT. Its translation is CASSAPGQGVTEAFF.